This record looks at one TCR beta chain sequence and its context. The data stem from a study of blood T cell repertoires in COVID-19. This CDR3 region has 16 residues. CDR1 is MNHNY and CDR2 is SVGAGI in the germline V gene (reference sequence). V lost 4 bases to trimming and J lost 6 bases; unmatched junction nucleotides: 10. Generated by immunoSEQ multiplex PCR, the TCRdb table keeps only in-frame clones and is missing some. The sample includes 400,000 to 500,000 clones, more than 70% of them seen just once. Sequenced input: PBMCs or T cells enriched from blood (not recorded which). This clonotype originated in a young woman who had been exposed to COVID-19. V and J are TRBV6-6 and TRBJ1-1; 11 nucleotides agree with TRBD1. The CDR3 sequence is CASSFPGTGGGAEAFF. CDR3 in DNA: TGTGCCAGCAGTTTCCCCGGGACAGGGGGTGGGGCTGAAGCTTTCTTT.